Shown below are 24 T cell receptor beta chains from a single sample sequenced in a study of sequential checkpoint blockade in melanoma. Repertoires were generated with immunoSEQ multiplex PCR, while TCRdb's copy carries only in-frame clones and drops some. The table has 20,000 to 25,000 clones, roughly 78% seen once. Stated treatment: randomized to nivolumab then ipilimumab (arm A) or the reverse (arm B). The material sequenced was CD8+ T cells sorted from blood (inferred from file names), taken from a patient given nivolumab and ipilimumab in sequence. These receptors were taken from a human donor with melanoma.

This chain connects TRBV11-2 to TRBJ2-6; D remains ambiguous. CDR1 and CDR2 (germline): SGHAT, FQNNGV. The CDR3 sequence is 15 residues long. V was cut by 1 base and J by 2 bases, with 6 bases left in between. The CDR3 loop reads CASSLGVAGANVLTF. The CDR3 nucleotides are TGTGCCAGCAGCTTAGGCGTGGCTGGGGCCAACGTCCTGACTTTC.

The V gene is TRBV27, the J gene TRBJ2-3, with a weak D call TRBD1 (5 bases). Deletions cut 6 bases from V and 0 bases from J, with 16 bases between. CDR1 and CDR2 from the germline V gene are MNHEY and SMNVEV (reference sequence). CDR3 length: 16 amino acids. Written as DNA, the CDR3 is TGTGCCAGCAGCGCCCAACCCAGGGTGAGCACAGATACGCAGTATTTT. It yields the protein CASSAQPRVSTDTQYF.

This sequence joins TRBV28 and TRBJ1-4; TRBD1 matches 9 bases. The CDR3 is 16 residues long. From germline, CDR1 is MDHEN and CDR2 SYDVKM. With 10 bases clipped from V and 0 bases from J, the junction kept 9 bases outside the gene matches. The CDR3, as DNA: TGTGCCATCACCAGGGACAGGGCTACAACTAATGAAAAACTGTTTTTT. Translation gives CAITRDRATTNEKLFF.

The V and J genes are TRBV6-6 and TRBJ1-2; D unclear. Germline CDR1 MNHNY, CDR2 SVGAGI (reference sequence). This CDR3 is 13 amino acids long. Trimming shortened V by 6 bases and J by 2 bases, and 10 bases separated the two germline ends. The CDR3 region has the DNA TGTGCCAGCAGCCGCAGGAAGAACTATGGCTACACCTTC. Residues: CASSRRKNYGYTF.

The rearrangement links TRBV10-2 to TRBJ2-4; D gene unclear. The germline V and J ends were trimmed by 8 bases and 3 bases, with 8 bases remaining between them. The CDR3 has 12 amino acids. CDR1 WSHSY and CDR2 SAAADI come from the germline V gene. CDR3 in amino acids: CASATGKNIQYF. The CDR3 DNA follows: TGCGCCAGCGCAACGGGCAAAAACATTCAGTACTTC.

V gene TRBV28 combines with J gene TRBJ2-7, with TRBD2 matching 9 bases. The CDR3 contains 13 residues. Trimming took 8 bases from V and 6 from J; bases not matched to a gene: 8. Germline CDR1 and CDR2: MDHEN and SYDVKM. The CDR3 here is CASLRLADGEQYF. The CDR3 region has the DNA TGTGCCAGCTTACGACTAGCGGACGGCGAGCAGTACTTC.

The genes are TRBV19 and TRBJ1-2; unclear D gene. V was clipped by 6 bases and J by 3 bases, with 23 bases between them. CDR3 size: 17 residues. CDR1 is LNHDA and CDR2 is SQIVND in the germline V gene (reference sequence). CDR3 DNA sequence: TGTGCCAGTAGCCGCGGCCCCAGACCTTACGCGGACTATGGCTACACCTTC. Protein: CASSRGPRPYADYGYTF.

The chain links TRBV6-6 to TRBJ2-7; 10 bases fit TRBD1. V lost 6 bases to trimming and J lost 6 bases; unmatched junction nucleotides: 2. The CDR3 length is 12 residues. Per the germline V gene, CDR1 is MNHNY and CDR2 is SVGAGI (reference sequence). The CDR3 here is CASRGQGGEQYF. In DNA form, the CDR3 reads TGTGCCAGCAGAGGACAGGGGGGCGAGCAGTACTTC.

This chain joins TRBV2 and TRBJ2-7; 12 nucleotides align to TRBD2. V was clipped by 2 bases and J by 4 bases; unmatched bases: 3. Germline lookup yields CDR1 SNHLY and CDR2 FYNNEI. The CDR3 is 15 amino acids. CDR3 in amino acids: CASSESGTSGYEQYF. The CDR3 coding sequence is TGTGCCAGCAGTGAATCTGGGACTAGCGGGTACGAGCAGTACTTC.

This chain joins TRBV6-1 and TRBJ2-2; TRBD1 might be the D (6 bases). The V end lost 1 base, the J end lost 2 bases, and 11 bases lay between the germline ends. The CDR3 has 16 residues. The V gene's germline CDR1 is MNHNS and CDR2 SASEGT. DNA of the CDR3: TGTGCCAGCAGTGAAGGGCAGGGGTTAAACACCGGGGAGCTGTTTTTT. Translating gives CASSEGQGLNTGELFF.

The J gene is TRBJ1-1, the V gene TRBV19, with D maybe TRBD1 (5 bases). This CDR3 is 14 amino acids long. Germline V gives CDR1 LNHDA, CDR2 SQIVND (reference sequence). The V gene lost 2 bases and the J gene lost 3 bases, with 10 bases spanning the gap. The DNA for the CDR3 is TGTGCCAGTAGTATATGGGGGAGGGACACTGAAGCTTTCTTT. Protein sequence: CASSIWGRDTEAFF.

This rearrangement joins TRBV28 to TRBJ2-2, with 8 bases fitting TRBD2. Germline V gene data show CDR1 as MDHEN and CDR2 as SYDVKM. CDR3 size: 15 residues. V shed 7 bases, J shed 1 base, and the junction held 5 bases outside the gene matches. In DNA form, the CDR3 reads TGTGCCAGCAAAACGGGAGGGGTGAACACCGGGGAGCTGTTTTTT. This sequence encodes CASKTGGVNTGELFF.

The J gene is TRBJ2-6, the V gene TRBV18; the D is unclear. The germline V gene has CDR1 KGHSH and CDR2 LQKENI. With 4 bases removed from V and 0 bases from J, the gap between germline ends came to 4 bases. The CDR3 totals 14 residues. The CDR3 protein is CASSLNSGANVLTF. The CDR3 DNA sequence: TGTGCCAGCTCACTTAACTCTGGGGCCAACGTCCTGACTTTC.

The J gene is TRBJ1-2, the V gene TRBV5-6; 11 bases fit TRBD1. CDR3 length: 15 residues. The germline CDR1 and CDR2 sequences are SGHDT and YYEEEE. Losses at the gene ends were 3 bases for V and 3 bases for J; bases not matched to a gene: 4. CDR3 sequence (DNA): TGTGCCAGCAGCTCCGGACAGGGGGCACACTATGGCTACACCTTC. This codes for CASSSGQGAHYGYTF.

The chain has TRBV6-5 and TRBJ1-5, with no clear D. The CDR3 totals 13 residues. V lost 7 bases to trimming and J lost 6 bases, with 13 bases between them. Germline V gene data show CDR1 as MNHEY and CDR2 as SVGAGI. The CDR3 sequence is CASTRQAGQPQHF. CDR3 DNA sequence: TGTGCCAGCACCCGACAAGCGGGTCAGCCCCAGCATTTT.

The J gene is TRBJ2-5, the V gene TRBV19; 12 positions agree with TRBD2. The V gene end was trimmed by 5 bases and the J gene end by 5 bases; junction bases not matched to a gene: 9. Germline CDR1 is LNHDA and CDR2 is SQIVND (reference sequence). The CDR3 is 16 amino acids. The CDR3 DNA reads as TGTGCCAGTAGTCTTAGACTAGCGGGAGTTGATGAGACCCAGTACTTC. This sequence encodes CASSLRLAGVDETQYF. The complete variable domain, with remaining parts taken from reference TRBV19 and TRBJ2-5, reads DGGITQSPKYLFRKEGQNVTLSCEQNLNHDAMYWYRQDPGQGLRLIYYSQIVNDFQKGDIAEGYSVSREKKESFPLTVTSAQKNPTAFYLCASSLRLAGVDETQYFGPGTRLLVL.

In DNA form, the CDR3 reads TGTGCCACCAGCAGATCGGGACTAGCGGGATCCATCAACGAGCAGTACTTC. Protein: CATSRSGLAGSINEQYF. The V gene is TRBV15, the J gene TRBJ2-5, with TRBD2 matching over 13 bases. The end of the DNA is better explained by TRBJ2-7, so the J call may be wrong. The CDR3 contains 17 residues. Germline V lookup: CDR1 LNHNV, CDR2 YYDKDF (reference sequence).

The CDR3 loop is CARSFRRTGVGANVLTF. The CDR3, as DNA: TGTGCCAGAAGTTTCCGGCGTACAGGGGTTGGGGCCAACGTCCTGACTTTC. The gene calls are TRBV5-3 and TRBJ2-6, with TRBD1 identical over 7 bases. TRBV5-3 qualifies as an ORF whose function is uncertain. This CDR3 contains 17 residues. Germline trimming cut 5 bases from V and 3 bases from J; bases unmatched to any gene: 11.

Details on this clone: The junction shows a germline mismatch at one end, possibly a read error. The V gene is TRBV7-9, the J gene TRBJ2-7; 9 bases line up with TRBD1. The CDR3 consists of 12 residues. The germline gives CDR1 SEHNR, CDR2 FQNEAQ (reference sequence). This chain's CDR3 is CASSLGDRARNF. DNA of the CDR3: TGTGCCAGCAGCTTAGGGGACAGGGCGCGCAATTTC.

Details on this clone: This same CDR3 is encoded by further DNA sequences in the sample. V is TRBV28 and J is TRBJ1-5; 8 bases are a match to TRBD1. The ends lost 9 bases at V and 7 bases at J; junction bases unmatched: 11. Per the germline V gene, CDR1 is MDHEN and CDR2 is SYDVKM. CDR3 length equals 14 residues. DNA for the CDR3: TGTGCCAGTCGCGGGGGACAGGTAAACCAGCCCCAGCATTTT. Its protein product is CASRGGQVNQPQHF.

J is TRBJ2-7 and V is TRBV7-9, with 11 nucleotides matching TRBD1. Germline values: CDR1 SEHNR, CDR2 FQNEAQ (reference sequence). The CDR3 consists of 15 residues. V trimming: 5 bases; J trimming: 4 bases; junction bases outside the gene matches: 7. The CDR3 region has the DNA TGTGCCAGCAGCCCCGGACAGGGGGCTCTTTACGAGCAGTACTTC. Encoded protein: CASSPGQGALYEQYF.

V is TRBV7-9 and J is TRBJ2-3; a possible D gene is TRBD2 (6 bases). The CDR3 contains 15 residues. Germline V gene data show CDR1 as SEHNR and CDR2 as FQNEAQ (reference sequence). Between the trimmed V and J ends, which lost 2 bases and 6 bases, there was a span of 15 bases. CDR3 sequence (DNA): TGTGCCAGCAGCTTATCCCCCGGGAGAACTGATACGCAGTATTTT. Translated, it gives CASSLSPGRTDTQYF.

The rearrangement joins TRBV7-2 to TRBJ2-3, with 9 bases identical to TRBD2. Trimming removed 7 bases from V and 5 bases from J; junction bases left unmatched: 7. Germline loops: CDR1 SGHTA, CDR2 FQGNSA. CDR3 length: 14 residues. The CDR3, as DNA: TGTGCCAGCATCCCTCCTAGCGGGATAGATACGCAGTATTTT. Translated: CASIPPSGIDTQYF. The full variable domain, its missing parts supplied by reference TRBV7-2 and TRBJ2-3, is GAGVSQSPSNKVTEKGKDVELRCDPISGHTALYWYRQSLGQGLEFLIYFQGNSAPDKSGLPSDRFSAERTGGSVSTLTIQRTQQEDSAVYLCASIPPSGIDTQYFGPGTRLTVL.

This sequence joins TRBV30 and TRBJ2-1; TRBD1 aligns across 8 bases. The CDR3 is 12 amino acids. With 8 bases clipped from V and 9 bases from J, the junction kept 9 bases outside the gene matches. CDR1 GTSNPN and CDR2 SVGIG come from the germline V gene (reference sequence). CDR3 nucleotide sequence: TGTGCCCAAGGACAGGGTAGGGGTGAGCAGTTCTTC. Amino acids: CAQGQGRGEQFF.